These T cell receptor beta chains were read from a single sample in a study of cytomegalovirus exposure and HLA in healthy donors. TCRdb's table, derived via immunoSEQ multiplex PCR, lists solely in-frame clones and lacks some. This sample contains some 60,000 clones. Material: PBMCs. The receptors derive from a male donor in good health and CMV-seronegative. Each CDR3 is given with its conserved first and last residue. D genes are given only for firm matches.

D gene,J gene,V gene,CDR3 protein,CDR3 DNA
.,TRBJ2-7,TRBV30,CAWSVPREATSEQYF,TGTGCCTGGAGTGTACCGAGAGAGGCAACCTCCGAGCAGTACTTC
.,TRBJ1-4,TRBV2,CANSRRSLRATNEKLFF,TGTGCCAACTCCAGGCGCAGTTTACGTGCAACTAATGAAAAACTGTTTTTT
.,TRBJ2-4,TRBV28,CASTMGGIQGNIQYF,TGTGCCAGCACCATGGGGGGGATCCAGGGGAACATTCAGTACTTC
.,TRBJ2-7,TRBV28,CASSRPGSEQYF,TGTGCCAGCAGTCGCCCCGGGAGTGAGCAGTACTTC
TRBD1,TRBJ1-1,TRBV5-1,CASSPQTGTEAFF,TGCGCCAGCAGCCCCCAGACAGGGACTGAAGCTTTCTTT
.,TRBJ2-2,TRBV9,CASSARDFLTGELFF,TGTGCCAGCAGCGCCCGGGACTTCCTAACCGGGGAGCTGTTTTTT
.,TRBJ1-2,TRBV6-5,CASSPRDRVGGYTF,TGTGCCAGCAGTCCCAGGGATCGGGTCGGAGGCTACACCTTC
.,TRBJ2-7,TRBV6-1,CASSGRGSYEQYF,TGTGCCAGCAGTGGTCGGGGGTCCTACGAGCAGTACTTC
.,TRBJ2-5,TRBV5-1,CASSLEGIRETQYF,TGCGCCAGCAGCTTGGAGGGGATAAGGGAGACCCAGTACTTC
.,TRBJ1-2,TRBV7-9,CASSFYPGRPAYGYTF,TGTGCCAGTAGCTTTTACCCAGGGCGACCCGCCTATGGCTACACCTTC
TRBD1,TRBJ2-1,TRBV5-4,CASSNGQGDYNEQFF,TGTGCCAGCAGCAACGGACAGGGGGATTACAATGAGCAGTTCTTC
TRBD1,TRBJ2-2,TRBV30,CACGTGRAGELFF,TGTGCCTGTGGGACAGGGAGAGCCGGGGAGCTGTTTTTT